The 13 T cell receptor beta chains given below trace back to one sample, sequenced in a study of blood T cell repertoires in COVID-19. Assay: immunoSEQ multiplex PCR; the TCRdb copy retains only in-frame clones and omits some. The profile shows 450,000 to 600,000 clones, 75% to 90% of them singletons. Sequenced material: PBMCs or T cells enriched from blood (not recorded which). The receptors come from a woman in her late teens or twenties who had recovered from COVID-19.

The chain combines TRBV18 with TRBJ1-1; no definite D call. The germline CDR1 and CDR2 sequences are KGHSH and LQKENI. V was shortened by 6 bases and J by 7 bases, with 21 bases between the two germline ends. This CDR3 comprises 15 residues. The chain's CDR3 is CASSSRGGLLGEAFF. CDR3 DNA sequence: TGTGCCAGCTCGTCCCGCGGAGGGTTGTTGGGTGAAGCTTTCTTT.

The chain is built from TRBV5-4 and TRBJ1-1; 8 positions match TRBD1. After removal of 2 bases from V and 4 bases from J, the junction contained 7 bases not matched to a gene. This CDR3 region has 15 residues. Germline CDR1 is SGHNT and CDR2 is YYREEE (reference sequence). Here the CDR3 reads CASSLGTGWPTEAFF. DNA for the CDR3: TGTGCCAGCAGCTTAGGGACAGGATGGCCCACTGAAGCTTTCTTT.

V is TRBV19 and J is TRBJ1-6; tentatively, D is TRBD1 (5 bases). The length of the CDR3 is 13 residues. The V end lost 6 bases, the J end lost 8 bases, and 11 bases lay between the germline ends. Germline V gives CDR1 LNHDA, CDR2 SQIVND (reference sequence). CDR3 bases: TGTGCCAGTAGCGGGACTTGGGATTCACCCCTCCACTTT. Protein: CASSGTWDSPLHF.

The chain uses TRBV18 and TRBJ2-2; possibly TRBD1 for D (5 bases). V dropped 5 bases and J dropped 5 bases, with 9 bases sitting between them. The CDR3 loop spans 13 amino acids. Germline V gene sequence: CDR1 KGHSH, CDR2 LQKENI. The CDR3 nucleotides are TGTGCCAGCTCAACCACAGGAACCGGGGAGCTGTTTTTT. Amino acid sequence: CASSTTGTGELFF.

This rearrangement joins TRBV2 to TRBJ2-1; 8 nucleotides align to TRBD1. Germline V CDR1 and CDR2: SNHLY, FYNNEI. There are 15 residues in the CDR3. J was trimmed by 0 bases and V by 8 bases; bases with no gene match: 6. In DNA, the CDR3 is TGTGCCAGCTCCGGAGACAGGGGCTCCTACAATGAGCAGTTCTTC. Its translation is CASSGDRGSYNEQFF.

This clone was observed a handful of times. This rearrangement joins TRBV5-1 to TRBJ2-5; TRBD1 is a possible D gene (6 bases). The germline V gene encodes CDR1 SGHRS and CDR2 YFSETQ. The V end was cut by 4 bases, the J end by 5 bases, with 12 bases between. The CDR3 is 13 residues long. Here the CDR3 DNA reads TGCGCCAGCAGCCGCACAGGGCTGGAGACCCAGTACTTC. This codes for CASSRTGLETQYF.

Turning to this clone: This same CDR3 is encoded by further DNA sequences in the sample. The rearrangement links TRBV29-1 to TRBJ2-5; D ambiguous. In germline, CDR1 is SQVTM, CDR2 ANQGSEA. V dropped 5 bases and J dropped 1 base, with 5 bases sitting between them. There are 11 residues in the CDR3. The CDR3 reads CSVQVQETQYF. CDR3 DNA: TGCAGCGTTCAGGTCCAAGAGACCCAGTACTTC.

This clone appeared a single time. This sequence joins TRBV28 and TRBJ2-7, with TRBD1 identical over 7 bases. The ends lost 2 bases at V and 2 bases at J; junction bases unmatched: 6. Germline CDR1 reads MDHEN; CDR2 reads SYDVKM. The CDR3 is 15 amino acids. The CDR3 loop reads CASSLDGTVAYEQYF. CDR3 bases: TGTGCCAGCAGTTTAGATGGGACAGTCGCCTACGAGCAGTACTTC.

This rearrangement joins TRBV30 to TRBJ2-3, with TRBD1 as a possible D gene (6 bases). V dropped 0 bases and J dropped 4 bases, with 8 bases sitting between them. The CDR3 runs to 13 residues. Germline values: CDR1 GTSNPN, CDR2 SVGIG (reference sequence). Written as DNA, the CDR3 is TGTGCCTGGAGTGTAAAGGGGGCAGATACGCAGTATTTT. Translating gives CAWSVKGADTQYF. Supplemented by reference TRBV30 and TRBJ2-3, the full variable domain reads SQTIHQWPATLVQPVGSPLSLECTVEGTSNPNLYWYRQAAGRGLQLLFYSVGIGQISSEVPQNLSASRPQDRQFILSSKKLLLSDSGFYLCAWSVKGADTQYFGPGTRLTVL.

This chain uses TRBV3-1 (or the pseudogene TRBV3-2) with TRBJ1-4; D uncertain. Trimming pared 4 bases from V and 0 bases from J, leaving 6 bases between. CDR3 length: 14 amino acids. Germline lookup yields CDR1 LGHDT and CDR2 YNNKEL (reference sequence). CDR3 loop: CASSRAATNEKLFF. For the CDR3, the DNA is TGTGCCAGCAGCCGGGCTGCAACTAATGAAAAACTGTTTTTT.

J is TRBJ1-6 and V is TRBV11-2; D gene unclear. V was cut by 2 bases and J by 7 bases, with 9 bases left in between. The germline gives CDR1 SGHAT, CDR2 FQNNGV. The CDR3 runs to 14 residues. CDR3 sequence reads: CASSLNGWNSPLHF. The CDR3 nucleotides are TGTGCCAGCAGCTTAAACGGTTGGAATTCACCCCTCCACTTT.

V usage is TRBV5-1 and J usage is TRBJ2-3; TRBD2 might be the D (7 bases). CDR3 size: 15 residues. Germline V gene data show CDR1 as SGHRS and CDR2 as YFSETQ. Trimming pared 4 bases from V and 4 bases from J, leaving 16 bases between. CDR3 sequence (DNA): TGCGCCAGCAGCGCAACGGGGGGCCGGTCAGATACGCAGTATTTT. The encoded protein is CASSATGGRSDTQYF.

V usage is TRBV20-1 and J usage is TRBJ1-5; D call uncertain. V shed 3 bases and J shed 1 base, with 10 bases lying between them. Looked up from germline, CDR1 is DFQATT and CDR2 is SNEGSKA (reference sequence). This CDR3 is 14 amino acids long. The CDR3 is CSASVGGSNQPQHF. For the CDR3, the DNA is TGCAGTGCTAGTGTAGGAGGAAGCAATCAGCCCCAGCATTTT.